What follows is one TCR beta chain and its context. The sample originates from a study of T cell responses to AZD1222 COVID-19 vaccine. Germline CDR1 is SGDLS and CDR2 is YYNGEE. Between the trimmed V and J ends, which lost 0 bases and 0 bases, there was a span of 1 base. The CDR3 is made up of 13 amino acids. Assay used: immunoSEQ multiplex PCR; TCRdb lists only in-frame clones, some missing. The data show about 83,000 clones, 88% seen once. The chain has TRBV9 and TRBJ2-1; D is uncertain. The clonotype originates from an adult in good health. Sequenced material: peripheral blood, taken on day 0 of MenACWY control vaccination. CDR3 residues: CASSVDSYNEQFF. The CDR3 nucleotides read TGTGCCAGCAGCGTAGACTCCTACAATGAGCAGTTCTTC.